The sequence of this T cell receptor beta chain was determined in a study of blood T cell repertoires in COVID-19. Study-level information: Nucleic acid was either cDNA or gDNA, and it came from T cells, B-cell-depleted T cells, or PBMCs.

Participants reported their clinical history, and cohort assignment relied on those reports. Two negative PCRs, clearance, or symptom resolution were required of recovered Cohort 3 donors. In the original workflow: Estimation of nucleated cell counts relied on the amplification of reference gene primers. The table came from immunoSEQ multiplex PCR; TCRdb's copy has only in-frame clones and leaves some out. The V and J calls and clone size come from that table; D and trimming were worked out from the DNA. Of 250,000 to 300,000 clones in the sample, roughly 89% were seen once. CDR1 is SEHNR and CDR2 is FQNEAQ in the germline V gene (reference sequence). V lost 5 bases to trimming and J lost 4 bases, with 8 bases between them. The CDR3 consists of 12 residues.

The TCR originated in a man in his forties who had recovered from COVID-19. The rearrangement links TRBV7-9 to TRBJ1-1; D unclear. Sequenced input: PBMCs or T cells enriched from blood (not recorded which). Here the CDR3 DNA reads TGTGCCAGCAGCCCCCCACTCACTGAAGCTTTCTTT. Translation: CASSPPLTEAFF.